This paragraph reports one TCR beta chain. Antigen specificity is unknown. V was pared by 2 bases and J by 2 bases, with 7 bases between. Germline CDR1 is ENHRY and CDR2 is SYGVKD. This CDR3 comprises 14 residues. Naive CD8 cells lacked CD45RO, underwent positive selection for CCR7 and left out terminally differentiated effector memory CD45RA+ cells. An even split of each subset's genomic DNA across several immunoSEQ plates was performed. Original analysis: In the immunoSEQ data, sequences were junction-only and lacked quality scores, so filtering differed. Data came from immunoSEQ multiplex PCR; TCRdb stores just in-frame clones and leaves some out. V, J and clone size derive from that table, while D and trimming were established from the DNA sequence. The sample has roughly 590,000 clones, around 95% seen once. The sample comes from a study of shared clonotypes between healthy human individuals. Findings and limits, study-wide: Four donors shared approximately 5% of their naive CD4 clonotypes.

The sequence came from a woman aged 25 to 39 in good health. This chain links TRBV10-3 with TRBJ1-3; possibly TRBD1 for D (5 bases). The sample taken for sequencing was naive CD8+ T cells sorted from blood. CDR3 DNA: TGTGCCATCAGTGAGCGGGGGGCTGGAAACACCATATATTTT. Protein: CAISERGAGNTIYF.